Listed here is a single TCR beta chain. Antigen: not known. These data originate in a study of T cell responses to AZD1222 COVID-19 vaccine. Study background: The study pooled second doses at about 4 or about 12 weeks.

Findings and caveats of the study: None of the repertoires were sampled until the peak T cell response had passed.

Sequenced by immunoSEQ multiplex PCR; TCRdb stores in-frame clones only, minus some. The sample carries more than 70,000 clones, 70% to 90% recorded once. This CDR3 is 11 amino acids long. Deletions cut 8 bases from V and 10 bases from J, with 12 bases between. Germline V lookup: CDR1 LNHDA, CDR2 SQIVND (reference sequence). Sample: peripheral blood, taken on day 0 of AZD1222 vaccination. The V and J genes are TRBV19 and TRBJ2-1; D call uncertain. The origin of this receptor is an adult in good health. As DNA, the CDR3 is TGTGCCAGTGGATGGGTTGGGGAGCAGTTCTTC. Amino acid sequence: CASGWVGEQFF.